Listed below are T cell receptor beta chains from one sample, sequenced in a study of Graves' ophthalmopathy and Graves' hyperthyroidism. TCRdb reprocessed the multiplex PCR reads with MiXCR, giving one entry per CDR3 protein. The sample gives about 620,000 distinct CDR3 sequences, 20% to 25% of which show up once; around 7% is in the top ten. Sequenced: peripheral blood. These receptors originate from a woman aged 18-29 years with stable Graves' hyperthyroidism. Some clones in this sample may be carry-over from other donors' samples. Both conserved end residues are part of each CDR3. Fields, in order: J gene, clone size, D gene, V gene, CDR3 DNA, CDR3 protein. A D gene is named only where the DNA matches it firmly. A clone size is listed for some rows: how often the clone was seen (once, few, many), or a class if it is expanded.

TRBJ2-7 | many | . | TRBV5-1 | TGCGCCAGCAGCTTGAGTGTAAGCGGGCCCTACGAGCAGTACTTC | CASSLSVSGPYEQYF
TRBJ1-1 | few | . | TRBV7-9 | TGTGCCAGCAGTCCCGCCTGGGCCACTGAAGCTTTCTTT | CASSPAWATEAFF
TRBJ2-4 | many | . | TRBV19 | TGTGCCAGTAGTATGGCAGGGGTCAAAAACATTCAGTACTTC | CASSMAGVKNIQYF
TRBJ2-5 | . | . | TRBV5-5 | TGTGCCAGCACAGGGGTCTTCTTAGAGACCCAGTACTTC | CASTGVFLETQYF
TRBJ2-5 | many | . | TRBV2 | TGTGCCAGCAGAACCTCGACAGGTGGGGAGACCCAGTACTTC | CASRTSTGGETQYF
TRBJ1-6 | few | TRBD1 | TRBV6-1 | TGTGCCAGCCCTCCCTTGACAGGGGCGGTTTCACCCCTCCACTTT | CASPPLTGAVSPLHF
TRBJ2-5 | . | TRBD2 | TRBV3-1 | TGTGCCAGCAGCCAAACTAGCGGGGGTCGGGAGACCCAGTACTTC | CASSQTSGGRETQYF
TRBJ2-7 | many | TRBD2 | TRBV20-1 | TGCAGTGCTAGGGCGGGTCTAGCGGGATCCTCCTACGAGCAGTACTTC | CSARAGLAGSSYEQYF
TRBJ2-2 | . | TRBD1 | TRBV10-1 | TGCGCCAGCAGTGGGACAGGGGAAACCGGGGAGCTGTTTTTT | CASSGTGETGELFF
TRBJ1-2 | . | . | TRBV7-9 | TGTGCCAGCAGCCCCAATGCAGGGTCGGGCTTTGGCTACACCTTC | CASSPNAGSGFGYTF
TRBJ2-2 | . | . | TRBV19 | TGTGCCAGCCAAAAGTTGACGGATAACACCGGGGAGCTGTTTTTT | CASQKLTDNTGELFF
TRBJ2-5 | many | TRBD2 | TRBV20-1 | TGCAGTGCTAGGGGAGCGGTCGGGCGGGGGGGCCCAGAGACCCAGTACTTC | CSARGAVGRGGPETQYF
TRBJ2-7 | . | . | TRBV6-1 | TGTGCCAGCAGTGAAACGGCAGGTACCTACGAGCAGTACTTC | CASSETAGTYEQYF
TRBJ2-5 | . | TRBD2 | TRBV29-1 | TGCAGCGTTGGGGGGGCTAGCGGGAGCATGTACCAAGAGACCCAGTACTTC | CSVGGASGSMYQETQYF
TRBJ1-1 | . | . | TRBV2 | TGTGCCAGCATGCTGCCGGGGTGGGACACTGAAGCTTTCTTT | CASMLPGWDTEAFF
TRBJ1-1 | many | . | TRBV7-9 | TGTGCCAGCAGCTTAGCCCATAGGCCCGGCACTGAAGCTTTCTTT | CASSLAHRPGTEAFF
TRBJ1-1 | many | . | TRBV20-1 | TGCAGTGCTAGACAGGGTCGGATGAACACTGAAGCTTTCTTT | CSARQGRMNTEAFF